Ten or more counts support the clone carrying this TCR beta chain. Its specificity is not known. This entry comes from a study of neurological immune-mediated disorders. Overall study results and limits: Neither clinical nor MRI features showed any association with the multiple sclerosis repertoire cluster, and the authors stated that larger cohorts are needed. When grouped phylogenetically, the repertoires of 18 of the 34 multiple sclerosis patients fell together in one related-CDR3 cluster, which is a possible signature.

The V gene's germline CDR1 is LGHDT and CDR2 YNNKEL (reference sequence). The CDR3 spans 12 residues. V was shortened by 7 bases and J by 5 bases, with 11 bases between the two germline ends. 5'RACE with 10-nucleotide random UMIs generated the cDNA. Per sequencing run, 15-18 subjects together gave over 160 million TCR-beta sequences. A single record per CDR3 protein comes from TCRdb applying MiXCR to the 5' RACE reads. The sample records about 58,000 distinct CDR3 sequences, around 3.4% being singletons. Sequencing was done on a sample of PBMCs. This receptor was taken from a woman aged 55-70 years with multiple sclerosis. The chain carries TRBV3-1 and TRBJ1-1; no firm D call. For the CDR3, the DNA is TGTGCCAGCACCCTCGGCGGGACTGAAGCTTTCTTT. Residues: CASTLGGTEAFF.